This T cell receptor (beta chain) was captured by sequencing in a study of control samples from healthy donors and cancer patients. The length of the CDR3 is 17 residues. Trimming stripped 0 bases from V and 0 bases from J, with 13 bases between. The V gene's germline CDR1 is LGHNA and CDR2 YSLEER. The data were produced by immunoSEQ multiplex PCR, yet TCRdb's version contains in-frame clones alone and is incomplete. The repertoire consists of 150,000 or so clones, with around 95% occurring once and the leading ten covering 5% to 6.5%. The source of this sequence is a man in his forties in good health. The sequenced sample was blood. The chain uses TRBV4-3 and TRBJ2-3, with D perhaps TRBD1 (7 bases). Written as DNA, the CDR3 is TGCGCCAGCAGCCAAGATCTGGCAGGGGGGAGCACAGATACGCAGTATTTT. This codes for CASSQDLAGGSTDTQYF.